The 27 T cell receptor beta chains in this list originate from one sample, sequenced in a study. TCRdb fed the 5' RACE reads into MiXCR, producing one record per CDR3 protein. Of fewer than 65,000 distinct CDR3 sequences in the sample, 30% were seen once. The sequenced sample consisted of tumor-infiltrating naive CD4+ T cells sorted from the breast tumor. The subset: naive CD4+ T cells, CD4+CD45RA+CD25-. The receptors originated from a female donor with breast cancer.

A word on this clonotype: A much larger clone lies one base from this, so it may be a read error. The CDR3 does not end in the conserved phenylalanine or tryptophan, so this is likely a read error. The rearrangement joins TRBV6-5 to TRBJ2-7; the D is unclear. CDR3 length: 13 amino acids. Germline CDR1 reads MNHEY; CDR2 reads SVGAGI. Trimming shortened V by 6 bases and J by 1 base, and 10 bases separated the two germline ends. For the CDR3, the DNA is TGTGCCAGCAGCGATCGGGTATCCTACGAGCAGTACTCC. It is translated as CASSDRVSYEQYS.

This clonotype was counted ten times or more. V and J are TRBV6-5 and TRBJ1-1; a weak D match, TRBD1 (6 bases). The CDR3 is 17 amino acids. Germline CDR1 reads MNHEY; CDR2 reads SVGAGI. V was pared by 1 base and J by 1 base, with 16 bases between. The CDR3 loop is CASSYFPDSSGNTEAFF. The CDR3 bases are TGTGCCAGCAGTTACTTCCCGGACAGCAGTGGGAACACTGAAGCTTTCTTT.

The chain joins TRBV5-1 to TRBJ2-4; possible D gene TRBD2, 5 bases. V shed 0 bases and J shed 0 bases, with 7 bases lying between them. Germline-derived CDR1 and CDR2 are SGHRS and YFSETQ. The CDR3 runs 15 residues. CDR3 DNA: TGCGCCAGCAGCTTGGGAGGGCTAGCCAAAAACATTCAGTACTTC. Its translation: CASSLGGLAKNIQYF.

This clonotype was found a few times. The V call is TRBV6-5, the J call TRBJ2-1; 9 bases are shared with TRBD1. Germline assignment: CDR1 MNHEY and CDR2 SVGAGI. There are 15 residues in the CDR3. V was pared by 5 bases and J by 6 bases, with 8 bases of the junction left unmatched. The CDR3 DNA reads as TGTGCCAGCAGTCTGGGACAGGGAAAAACCAATGAGCAGTTCTTC. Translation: CASSLGQGKTNEQFF.

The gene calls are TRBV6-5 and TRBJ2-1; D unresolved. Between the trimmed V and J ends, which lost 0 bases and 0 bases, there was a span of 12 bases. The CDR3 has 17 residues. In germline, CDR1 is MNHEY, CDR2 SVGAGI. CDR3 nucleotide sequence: TGTGCCAGCAGTTACTCAATCGCTCCGATCTCCTACAATGAGCAGTTCTTC. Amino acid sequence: CASSYSIAPISYNEQFF.

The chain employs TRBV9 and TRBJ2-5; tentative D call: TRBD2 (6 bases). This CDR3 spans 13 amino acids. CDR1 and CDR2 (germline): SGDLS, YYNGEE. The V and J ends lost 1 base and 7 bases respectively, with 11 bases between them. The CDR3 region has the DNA TGTGCCAGCAGCGTAACGACGCGGGGGACCCAGTACTTC. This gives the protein CASSVTTRGTQYF.

The DNA of the CDR3 is TGTGCCAGCAGCGTAGAGGGTATCGGGACAGCCAACACTGAAGCTTTCTTT. Its translation is CASSVEGIGTANTEAFF. V and J are TRBV9 and TRBJ1-1; 7 bases line up with TRBD1. Looked up from germline, CDR1 is SGDLS and CDR2 is YYNGEE. Trimming cost V 0 bases and J 2 bases; bases outside gene matches: 10. There are 17 residues in the CDR3.

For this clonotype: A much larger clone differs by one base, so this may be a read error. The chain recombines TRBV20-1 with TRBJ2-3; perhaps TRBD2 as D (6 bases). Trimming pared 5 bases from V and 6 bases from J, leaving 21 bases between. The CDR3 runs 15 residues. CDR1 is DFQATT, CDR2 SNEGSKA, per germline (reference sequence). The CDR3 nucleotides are TGCAGTGCTTATCCAGCCCAGACTAGGGCGGATACGCAGTATTTT. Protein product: CSAYPAQTRADTQYF.

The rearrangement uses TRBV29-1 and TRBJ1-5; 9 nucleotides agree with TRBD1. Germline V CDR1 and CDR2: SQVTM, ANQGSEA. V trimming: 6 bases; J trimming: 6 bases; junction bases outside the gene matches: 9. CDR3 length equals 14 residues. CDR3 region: CSVSDRGSSQPQHF. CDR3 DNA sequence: TGCAGCGTATCGGACAGGGGCTCTAGTCAGCCCCAGCATTTT.

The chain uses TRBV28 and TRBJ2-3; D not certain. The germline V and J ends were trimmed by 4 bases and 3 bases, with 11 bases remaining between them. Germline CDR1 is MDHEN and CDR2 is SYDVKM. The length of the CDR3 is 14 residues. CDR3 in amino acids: CASSSDLGTDTQYF. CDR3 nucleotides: TGTGCCAGCAGTTCGGACCTTGGGACAGATACGCAGTATTTT. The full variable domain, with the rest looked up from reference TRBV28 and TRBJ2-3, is DVKVTQSSRYLVKRTGEKVFLECVQDMDHENMFWYRQDPGLGLRLIYFSYDVKMKEKGDIPEGYSVSREKKERFSLILESASTNQTSMYLCASSSDLGTDTQYFGPGTRLTVL.

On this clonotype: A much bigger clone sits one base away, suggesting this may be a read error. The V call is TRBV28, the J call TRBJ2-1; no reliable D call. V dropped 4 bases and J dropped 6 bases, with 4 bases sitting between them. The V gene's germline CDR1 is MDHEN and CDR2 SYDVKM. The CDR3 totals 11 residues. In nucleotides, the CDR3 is TGTGCCAGCAGTTCATGCAATGAGCAGTTCTTC. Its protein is CASSSCNEQFF.

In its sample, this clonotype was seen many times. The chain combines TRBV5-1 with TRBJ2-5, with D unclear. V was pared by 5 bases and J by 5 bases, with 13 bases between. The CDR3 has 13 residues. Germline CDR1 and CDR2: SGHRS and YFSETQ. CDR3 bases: TGCGCCAGCAGAGCGACCCCAGAGGAGACCCAGTACTTC. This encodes CASRATPEETQYF.

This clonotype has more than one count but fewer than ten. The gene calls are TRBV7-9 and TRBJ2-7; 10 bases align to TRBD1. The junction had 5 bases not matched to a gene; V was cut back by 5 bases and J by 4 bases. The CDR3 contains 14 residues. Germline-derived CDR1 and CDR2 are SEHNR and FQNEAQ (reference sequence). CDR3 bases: TGTGCCAGCAGCCCCGGGACAGGGGTGTACGAGCAGTACTTC. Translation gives CASSPGTGVYEQYF.

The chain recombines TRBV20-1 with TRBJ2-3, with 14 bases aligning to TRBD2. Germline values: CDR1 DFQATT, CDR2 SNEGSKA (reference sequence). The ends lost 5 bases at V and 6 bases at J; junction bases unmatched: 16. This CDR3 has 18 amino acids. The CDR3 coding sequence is TGCAGTGCTCTTTTCCCTACGACTAGCGGGAGGGCCACCGATACGCAGTATTTT. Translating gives CSALFPTTSGRATDTQYF.

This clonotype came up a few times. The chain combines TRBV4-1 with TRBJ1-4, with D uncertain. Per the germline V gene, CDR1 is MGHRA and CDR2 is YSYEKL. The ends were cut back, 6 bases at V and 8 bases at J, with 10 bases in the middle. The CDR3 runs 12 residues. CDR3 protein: CASSLGREKLFF. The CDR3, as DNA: TGCGCCAGCAGTCTTGGGCGGGAAAAACTGTTTTTT.

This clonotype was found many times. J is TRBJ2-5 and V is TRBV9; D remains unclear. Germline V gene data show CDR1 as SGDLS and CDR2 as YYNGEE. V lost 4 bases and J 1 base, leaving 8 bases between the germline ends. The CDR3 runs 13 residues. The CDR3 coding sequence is TGTGCCAGCAGCTCGGCAGCCCAAGAGACCCAGTACTTC. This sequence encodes CASSSAAQETQYF. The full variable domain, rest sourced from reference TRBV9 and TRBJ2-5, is DSGVTQTPKHLITATGQRVTLRCSPRSGDLSVYWYQQSLDQGLQFLIQYYNGEERAKGNILERFSAQQFPDLHSELNLSSLELGDSALYFCASSSAAQETQYFGPGTRLLVL.

The chain's CDR3 is CASSLQANEQFF. CDR3 nucleotides: TGTGCCAGCAGTTTACAGGCTAATGAGCAGTTCTTC. V gene TRBV28 combines with J gene TRBJ2-1; D ambiguous. The CDR3 runs 12 residues. Trimming pared 2 bases from V and 7 bases from J, leaving 6 bases between. Germline CDR1 and CDR2: MDHEN and SYDVKM.

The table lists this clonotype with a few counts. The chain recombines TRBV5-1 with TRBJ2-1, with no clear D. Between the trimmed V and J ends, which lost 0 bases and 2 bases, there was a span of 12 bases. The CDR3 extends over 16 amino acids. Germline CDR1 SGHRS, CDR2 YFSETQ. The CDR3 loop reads CASSLGLRGPYNEQFF. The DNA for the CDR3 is TGCGCCAGCAGCTTGGGTCTCCGAGGTCCCTACAATGAGCAGTTCTTC. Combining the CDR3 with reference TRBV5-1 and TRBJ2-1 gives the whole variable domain KAGVTQTPRYLIKTRGQQVTLSCSPISGHRSVSWYQQTPGQGLQFLFEYFSETQRNKGNFPGRFSGRQFSNSRSEMNVSTLELGDSALYLCASSLGLRGPYNEQFFGPGTRLTVL.

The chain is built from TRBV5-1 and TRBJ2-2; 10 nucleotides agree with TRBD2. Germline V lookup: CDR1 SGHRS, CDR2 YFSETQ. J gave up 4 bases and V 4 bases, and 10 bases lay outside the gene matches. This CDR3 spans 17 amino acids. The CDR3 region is CASSRALAGVGTGELFF. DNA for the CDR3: TGCGCCAGCAGCCGGGCCCTAGCGGGGGTTGGCACCGGGGAGCTGTTTTTT. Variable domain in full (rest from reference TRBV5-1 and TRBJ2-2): KAGVTQTPRYLIKTRGQQVTLSCSPISGHRSVSWYQQTPGQGLQFLFEYFSETQRNKGNFPGRFSGRQFSNSRSEMNVSTLELGDSALYLCASSRALAGVGTGELFFGEGSRLTVL.

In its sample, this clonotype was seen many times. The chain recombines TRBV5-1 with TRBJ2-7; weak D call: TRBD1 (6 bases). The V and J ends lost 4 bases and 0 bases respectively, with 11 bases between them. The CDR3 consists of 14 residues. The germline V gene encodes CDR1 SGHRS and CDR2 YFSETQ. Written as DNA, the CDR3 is TGCGCCAGCAGCCTGGACAGCCACTCCTACGAGCAGTACTTC. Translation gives CASSLDSHSYEQYF.

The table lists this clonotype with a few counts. The CDR3 loop reads CASSSTPAGGELFF. DNA of the CDR3: TGTGCCAGCTCGAGTACACCGGCGGGCGGGGAGCTGTTTTTT. The rearrangement joins TRBV18 to TRBJ2-2; possible D gene TRBD2, 5 bases. V lost 6 bases to trimming and J lost 7 bases, with 15 bases between them. The length of the CDR3 is 14 residues. Germline V lookup: CDR1 KGHSH, CDR2 LQKENI.

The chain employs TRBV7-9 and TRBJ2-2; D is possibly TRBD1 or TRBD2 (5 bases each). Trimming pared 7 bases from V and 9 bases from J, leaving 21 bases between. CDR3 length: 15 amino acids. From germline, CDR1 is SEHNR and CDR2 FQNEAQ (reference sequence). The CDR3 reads CASTDKGTTSRELFF. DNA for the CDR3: TGTGCCAGCACAGATAAAGGGACCACTTCGAGGGAGCTGTTTTTT. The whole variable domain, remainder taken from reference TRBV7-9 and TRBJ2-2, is DTGVSQNPRHKITKRGQNVTFRCDPISEHNRLYWYRQTLGQGPEFLTYFQNEAQLEKSRLLSDRFSAERPKGSFSTLEIQRTEQGDSAMYLCASTDKGTTSRELFFGEGSRLTVL.

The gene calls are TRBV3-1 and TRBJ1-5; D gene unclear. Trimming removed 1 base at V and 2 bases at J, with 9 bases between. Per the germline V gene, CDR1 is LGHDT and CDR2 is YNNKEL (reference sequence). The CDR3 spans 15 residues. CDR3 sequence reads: CASSQGPSGNQPQHF. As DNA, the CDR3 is TGTGCCAGCAGCCAAGGACCGTCAGGCAATCAGCCCCAGCATTTT.

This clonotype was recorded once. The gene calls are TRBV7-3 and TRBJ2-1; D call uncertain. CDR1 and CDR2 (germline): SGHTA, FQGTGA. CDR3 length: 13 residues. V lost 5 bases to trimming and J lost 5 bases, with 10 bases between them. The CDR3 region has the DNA TGTGCCAGCAGCCTTTCTCAGGACAATGAGCAGTTCTTC. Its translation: CASSLSQDNEQFF.

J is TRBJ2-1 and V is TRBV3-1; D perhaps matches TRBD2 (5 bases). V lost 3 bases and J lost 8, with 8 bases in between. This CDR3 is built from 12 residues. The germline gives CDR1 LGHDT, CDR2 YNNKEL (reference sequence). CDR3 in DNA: TGTGCCAGCAGCCAGGGAGCGGATGAGCAGTTCTTC. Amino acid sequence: CASSQGADEQFF.

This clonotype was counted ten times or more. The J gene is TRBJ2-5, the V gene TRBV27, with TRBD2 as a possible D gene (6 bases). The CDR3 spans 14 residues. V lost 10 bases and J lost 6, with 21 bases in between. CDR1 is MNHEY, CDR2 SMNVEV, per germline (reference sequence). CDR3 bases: TGTGCCACGCGAGGGGTTAGGAGCGGGCAGACCCAGTACTTC. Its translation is CATRGVRSGQTQYF.

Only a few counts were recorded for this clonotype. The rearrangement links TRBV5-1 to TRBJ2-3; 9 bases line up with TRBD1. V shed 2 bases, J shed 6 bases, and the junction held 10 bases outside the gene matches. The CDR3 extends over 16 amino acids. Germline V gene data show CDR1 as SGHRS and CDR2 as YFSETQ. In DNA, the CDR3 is TGCGCCAGCAGCTTAACAGGGGGCGAAGCTCGGGATACGCAGTATTTT. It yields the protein CASSLTGGEARDTQYF.